The 8 T cell receptor beta chains presented below share a single source sample, sequenced in a study of T cell responses to AZD1222 COVID-19 vaccine. Sequenced by immunoSEQ multiplex PCR; TCRdb stores in-frame clones only, minus some. The repertoire has over 100,000 clones, around 82% of them found once; the top ten carry over 15%. This sample comprised peripheral blood, obtained on day 0 of AZD1222 vaccination. Source of these receptors: an adult in good health.

In the case of this clone: Within the sample, other DNA sequences also encode this same CDR3. The chain uses TRBV14 and TRBJ2-3; 8 positions match TRBD1. V lost 4 bases and J lost 0; bases outside the gene matches: 9. Germline CDR1 is SGHDN and CDR2 is FVKESK. The length of the CDR3 is 17 residues. CDR3 amino acids: CASSPHSGGGSTDTQYF. The DNA of the CDR3 is TGTGCCAGCAGCCCCCACTCAGGGGGCGGCAGCACAGATACGCAGTATTTT.

This chain connects TRBV4-1 to TRBJ1-2; a possible D gene is TRBD1 (5 bases). The CDR3 is 15 residues long. The V end lost 4 bases, the J end lost 0 bases, and 12 bases lay between the germline ends. Germline CDR1 is MGHRA and CDR2 is YSYEKL. CDR3 residues: CASSPQQAANYGYTF. In nucleotides, the CDR3 is TGCGCCAGCAGCCCGCAACAGGCGGCTAACTATGGCTACACCTTC.

This chain uses TRBV5-1 with TRBJ1-2, with D maybe TRBD1 (5 bases). With 4 bases removed from V and 7 bases from J, the gap between germline ends came to 20 bases. The germline V gene encodes CDR1 SGHRS and CDR2 YFSETQ. This CDR3 comprises 15 residues. The CDR3 here is CASSPQGRERGGYTF. The DNA of the CDR3 is TGCGCCAGCAGCCCGCAGGGCAGGGAAAGGGGTGGCTACACCTTC.

This chain uses TRBV19 with TRBJ1-1, with D maybe TRBD1 (6 bases). This CDR3 region has 15 residues. V lost 5 bases and J 1 base, leaving 14 bases between the germline ends. Germline loops: CDR1 LNHDA, CDR2 SQIVND (reference sequence). The CDR3 spells CASSPETGPNTEAFF. In nucleotides, the CDR3 is TGTGCCAGTAGTCCAGAGACAGGCCCGAACACTGAAGCTTTCTTT.

The V gene is TRBV5-6, the J gene TRBJ2-2, with D tentatively TRBD2 (6 bases). In germline, CDR1 is SGHDT, CDR2 YYEEEE. The CDR3 runs to 18 residues. Between the trimmed V and J ends, which lost 2 bases and 0 bases, there was a span of 17 bases. The CDR3 here is CASSFKVATGANTGELFF. The CDR3 DNA is TGTGCCAGCAGCTTCAAAGTAGCTACGGGGGCGAACACCGGGGAGCTGTTTTTT.

The CDR3 sequence is CASSLLAGPLVAQEQYF. CDR3 DNA sequence: TGTGCCAGCAGCTTATTAGCGGGTCCTCTAGTCGCCCAGGAGCAGTACTTC. The chain has TRBV7-2 and TRBJ2-7; the match to TRBD2 covers 7 bases. The CDR3 is 17 amino acids. The germline gives CDR1 SGHTA, CDR2 FQGNSA. J lost 7 bases, V lost 2 bases, and 17 bases had no gene match. Full variable domain (remainder filled in from reference TRBV7-2 and TRBJ2-7): GAGVSQSPSNKVTEKGKDVELRCDPISGHTALYWYRQSLGQGLEFLIYFQGNSAPDKSGLPSDRFSAERTGGSVSTLTIQRTQQEDSAVYLCASSLLAGPLVAQEQYFGPGTRLTVT.

The J gene is TRBJ1-5, the V gene TRBV15; 10 positions match TRBD1. The CDR3 length is 20 residues. The junction had 13 bases not matched to a gene; V was cut back by 0 bases and J by 2 bases. Germline CDR1 LNHNV, CDR2 YYDKDF (reference sequence). CDR3 sequence reads: CATSRDGQRGTGVRNQPQHF. CDR3 nucleotide sequence: TGTGCCACCAGCAGAGATGGCCAGCGGGGGACAGGGGTTCGCAATCAGCCCCAGCATTTT.

This chain connects TRBV3-1 (or the pseudogene TRBV3-2) to TRBJ2-7; 9 bases match TRBD2. The length of the CDR3 is 16 residues. Per the germline V gene, CDR1 is LGHDT and CDR2 is YNNKEL (reference sequence). J lost 1 base, V lost 1 base, and 5 bases had no gene match. The CDR3 nucleotides read TGTGCCAGCAGCCAAGGTAGCGGGGGTCGGTCCTACGAGCAGTACGTC. It is translated as CASSQGSGGRSYEQYV.